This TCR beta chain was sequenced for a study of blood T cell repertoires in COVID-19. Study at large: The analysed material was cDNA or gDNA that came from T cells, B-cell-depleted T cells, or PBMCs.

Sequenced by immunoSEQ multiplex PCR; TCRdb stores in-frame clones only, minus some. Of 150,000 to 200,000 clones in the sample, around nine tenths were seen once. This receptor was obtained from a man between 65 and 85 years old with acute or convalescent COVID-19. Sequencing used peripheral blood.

The CDR3 bases are TGTGCCAGCAGCTTAGCGACGGGCGACAGGTTCTATGGCTACACCTTC. Its translation is CASSLATGDRFYGYTF. This sequence joins TRBV7-8 and TRBJ1-2; tentatively, D is TRBD1 (6 bases). Germline-derived CDR1 and CDR2 are SGHVS and FQNEAQ. The V end was cut by 0 bases, the J end by 4 bases, with 15 bases between. This CDR3 has 16 amino acids.